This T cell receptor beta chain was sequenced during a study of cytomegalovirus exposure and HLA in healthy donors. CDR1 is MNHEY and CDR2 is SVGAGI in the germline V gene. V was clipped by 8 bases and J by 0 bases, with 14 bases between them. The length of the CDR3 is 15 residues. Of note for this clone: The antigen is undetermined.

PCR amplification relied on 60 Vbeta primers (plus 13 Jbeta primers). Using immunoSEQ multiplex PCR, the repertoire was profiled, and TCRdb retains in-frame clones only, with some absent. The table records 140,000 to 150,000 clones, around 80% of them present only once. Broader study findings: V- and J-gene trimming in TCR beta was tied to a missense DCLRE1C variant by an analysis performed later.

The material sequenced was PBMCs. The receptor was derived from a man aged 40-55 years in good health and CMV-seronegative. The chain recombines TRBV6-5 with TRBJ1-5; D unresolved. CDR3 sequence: CASGLRQNSNQPQHF. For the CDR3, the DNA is TGTGCCAGCGGACTAAGACAAAATAGCAATCAGCCCCAGCATTTT.